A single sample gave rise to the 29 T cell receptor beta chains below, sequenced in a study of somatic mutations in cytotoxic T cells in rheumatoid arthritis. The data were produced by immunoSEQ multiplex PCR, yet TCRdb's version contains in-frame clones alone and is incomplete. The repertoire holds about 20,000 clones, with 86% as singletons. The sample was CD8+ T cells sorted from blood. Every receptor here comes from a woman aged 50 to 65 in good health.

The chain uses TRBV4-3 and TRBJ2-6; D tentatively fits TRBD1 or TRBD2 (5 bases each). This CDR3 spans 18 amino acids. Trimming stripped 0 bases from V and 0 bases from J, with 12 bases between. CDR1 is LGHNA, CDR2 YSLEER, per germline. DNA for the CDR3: TGCGCCAGCAGCCAAGACACGGGGACCCTCTCTGGGGCCAACGTCCTGACTTTC. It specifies CASSQDTGTLSGANVLTF.

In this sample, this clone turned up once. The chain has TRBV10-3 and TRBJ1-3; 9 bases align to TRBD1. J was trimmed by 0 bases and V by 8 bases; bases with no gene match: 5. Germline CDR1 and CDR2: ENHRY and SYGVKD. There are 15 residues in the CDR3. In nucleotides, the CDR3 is TGTGCCATCTCCCGGGACAGGGACTCTGGAAACACCATATATTTT. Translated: CAISRDRDSGNTIYF.

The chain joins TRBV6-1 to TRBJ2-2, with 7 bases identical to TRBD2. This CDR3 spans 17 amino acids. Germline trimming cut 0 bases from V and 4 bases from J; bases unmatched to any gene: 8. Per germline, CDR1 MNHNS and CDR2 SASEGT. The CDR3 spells CASSEAGGRWITGELFF. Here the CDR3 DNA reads TGTGCCAGCAGTGAAGCGGGGGGGAGGTGGATCACCGGGGAGCTGTTTTTT.

CDR3 nucleotide sequence: TGCGCCAGCGCTGCGGGGGCCTCAGATACGCAGTATTTT. This gives the protein CASAAGASDTQYF. The V and J genes are TRBV4-3 and TRBJ2-3; perhaps TRBD2 as D (7 bases). The V gene lost 8 bases and the J gene lost 4 bases, with 13 bases spanning the gap. Germline-derived CDR1 and CDR2 are LGHNA and YSLEER. This CDR3 has 13 amino acids.

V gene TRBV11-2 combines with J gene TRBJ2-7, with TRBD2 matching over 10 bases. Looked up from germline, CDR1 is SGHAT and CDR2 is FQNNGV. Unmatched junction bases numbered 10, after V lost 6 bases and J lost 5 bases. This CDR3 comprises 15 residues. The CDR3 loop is CASRQSGGAFNEQYV. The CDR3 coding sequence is TGTGCCAGCAGACAAAGCGGGGGGGCCTTCAACGAGCAGTACGTC.

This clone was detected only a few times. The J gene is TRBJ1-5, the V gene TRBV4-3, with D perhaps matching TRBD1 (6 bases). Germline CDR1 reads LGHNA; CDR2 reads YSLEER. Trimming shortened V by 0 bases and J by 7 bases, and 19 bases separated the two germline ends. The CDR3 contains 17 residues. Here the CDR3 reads CASSQEVFEAGEQPQHF. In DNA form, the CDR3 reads TGCGCCAGCAGCCAAGAAGTTTTCGAGGCAGGGGAGCAGCCCCAGCATTTT.

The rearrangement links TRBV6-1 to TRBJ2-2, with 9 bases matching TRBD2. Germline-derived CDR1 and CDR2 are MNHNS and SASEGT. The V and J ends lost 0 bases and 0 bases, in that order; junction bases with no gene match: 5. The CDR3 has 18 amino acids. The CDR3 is CASSEATIAGANTGELFF. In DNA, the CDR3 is TGTGCCAGCAGTGAAGCGACCATAGCGGGGGCGAACACCGGGGAGCTGTTTTTT.

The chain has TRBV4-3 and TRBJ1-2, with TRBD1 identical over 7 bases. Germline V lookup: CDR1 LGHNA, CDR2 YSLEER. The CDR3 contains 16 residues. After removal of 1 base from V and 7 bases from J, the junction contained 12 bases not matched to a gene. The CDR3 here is CASSQGALTQGFGYTF. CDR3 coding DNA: TGCGCCAGCAGCCAAGGGGCTCTCACACAGGGGTTTGGCTACACCTTC.

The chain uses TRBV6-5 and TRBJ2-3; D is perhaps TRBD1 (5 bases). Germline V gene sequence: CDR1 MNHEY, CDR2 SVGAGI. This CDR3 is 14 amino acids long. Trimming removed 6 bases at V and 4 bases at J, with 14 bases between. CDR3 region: CASSQAWGSDTQYF. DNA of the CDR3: TGTGCCAGCAGCCAAGCGTGGGGCTCAGATACGCAGTATTTT.

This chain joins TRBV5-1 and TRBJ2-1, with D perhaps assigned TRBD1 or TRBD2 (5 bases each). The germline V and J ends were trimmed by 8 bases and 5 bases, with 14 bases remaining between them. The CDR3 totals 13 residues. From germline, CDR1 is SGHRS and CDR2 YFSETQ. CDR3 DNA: TGCGCCAGTACCGGGGACCAACACAATGAGCAGTTCTTC. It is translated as CASTGDQHNEQFF.

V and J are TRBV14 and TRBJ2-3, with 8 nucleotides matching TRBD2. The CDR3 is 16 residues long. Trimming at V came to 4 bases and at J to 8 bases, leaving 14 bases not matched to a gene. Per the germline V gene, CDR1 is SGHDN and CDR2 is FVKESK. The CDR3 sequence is CASSPVISGAIGTQYF. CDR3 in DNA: TGTGCCAGCAGCCCGGTGATTAGCGGGGCAATCGGTACGCAGTATTTT.

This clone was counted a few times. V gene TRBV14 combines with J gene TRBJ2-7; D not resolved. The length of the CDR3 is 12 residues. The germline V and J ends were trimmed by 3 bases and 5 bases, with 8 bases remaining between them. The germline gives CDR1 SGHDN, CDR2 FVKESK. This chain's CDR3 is CASSHLGNEQYF. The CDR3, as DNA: TGTGCCAGCAGCCACCTTGGTAACGAGCAGTACTTC.

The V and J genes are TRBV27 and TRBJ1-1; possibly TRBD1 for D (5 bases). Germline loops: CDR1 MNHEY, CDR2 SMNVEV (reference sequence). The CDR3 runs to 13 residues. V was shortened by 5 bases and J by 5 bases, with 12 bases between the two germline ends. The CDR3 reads CASSPQGWTEAFF. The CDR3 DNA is TGTGCCAGCAGTCCGCAGGGATGGACTGAAGCTTTCTTT.

This CDR3 reads CASSPKGGAGNRYNEQFF. The DNA of the CDR3 is TGTGCCAGCAGCCCTAAAGGGGGTGCGGGGAACCGCTACAATGAGCAGTTCTTC. V gene TRBV7-6 combines with J gene TRBJ2-1; perhaps D is TRBD1 or TRBD2 (6 bases each). Germline assignment: CDR1 SGHVS and CDR2 FNYEAQ. Trimming took 5 bases from V and 3 from J, leaving 23 bases between them. This CDR3 has 18 residues.

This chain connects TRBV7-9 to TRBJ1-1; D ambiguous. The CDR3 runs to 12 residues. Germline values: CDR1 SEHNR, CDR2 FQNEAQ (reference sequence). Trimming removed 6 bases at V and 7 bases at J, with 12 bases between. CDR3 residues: CASSPHGLEAFF. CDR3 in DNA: TGTGCCAGCAGTCCCCACGGGCTTGAAGCTTTCTTT.

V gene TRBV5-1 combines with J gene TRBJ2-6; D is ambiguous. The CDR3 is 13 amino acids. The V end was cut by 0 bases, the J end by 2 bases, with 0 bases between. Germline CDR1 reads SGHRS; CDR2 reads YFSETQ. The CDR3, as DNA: TGCGCCAGCAGCTTGGCTGGGGCCAACGTCCTGACTTTC. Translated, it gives CASSLAGANVLTF.

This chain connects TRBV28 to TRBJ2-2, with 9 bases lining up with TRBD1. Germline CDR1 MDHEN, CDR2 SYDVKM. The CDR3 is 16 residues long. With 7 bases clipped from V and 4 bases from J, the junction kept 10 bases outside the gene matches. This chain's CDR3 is CASTLHPDRGTGELFF. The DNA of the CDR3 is TGTGCCAGCACTTTGCATCCGGACAGGGGCACCGGGGAGCTGTTTTTT. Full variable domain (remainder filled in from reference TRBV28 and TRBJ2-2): DVKVTQSSRYLVKRTGEKVFLECVQDMDHENMFWYRQDPGLGLRLIYFSYDVKMKEKGDIPEGYSVSREKKERFSLILESASTNQTSMYLCASTLHPDRGTGELFFGEGSRLTVL.

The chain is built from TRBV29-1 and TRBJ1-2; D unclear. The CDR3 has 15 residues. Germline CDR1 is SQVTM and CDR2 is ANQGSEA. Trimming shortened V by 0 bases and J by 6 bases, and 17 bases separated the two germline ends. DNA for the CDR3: TGCAGCGTTGAAGATCGGGCACAGCTCCTTAATGGCTACACCTTC. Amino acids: CSVEDRAQLLNGYTF.

CDR3 DNA: TGCGCCAGCAGCCAACTTGGCGGGGGGGCCCCTGAGACCCAGTACTTC. Its protein product is CASSQLGGGAPETQYF. This sequence joins TRBV4-3 and TRBJ2-5; 9 positions match TRBD2. In germline, CDR1 is LGHNA, CDR2 YSLEER. V shed 2 bases, J shed 5 bases, and the junction held 9 bases outside the gene matches. The CDR3 sequence is 16 residues long.

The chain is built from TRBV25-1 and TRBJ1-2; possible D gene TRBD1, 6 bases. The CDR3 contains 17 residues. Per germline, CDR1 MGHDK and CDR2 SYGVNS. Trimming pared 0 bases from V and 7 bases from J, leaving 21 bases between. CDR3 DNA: TGTGCCAGCAGTGAATATTTCAACGGGGGCGCGATGGGTGGCTACACCTTC. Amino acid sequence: CASSEYFNGGAMGGYTF.

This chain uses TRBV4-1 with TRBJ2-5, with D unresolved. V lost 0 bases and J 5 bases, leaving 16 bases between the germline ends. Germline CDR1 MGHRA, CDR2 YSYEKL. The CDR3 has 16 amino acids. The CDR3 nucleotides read TGCGCCAGCAGCCAAGATGGGTTAGACACCGACGAGACCCAGTACTTC. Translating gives CASSQDGLDTDETQYF.

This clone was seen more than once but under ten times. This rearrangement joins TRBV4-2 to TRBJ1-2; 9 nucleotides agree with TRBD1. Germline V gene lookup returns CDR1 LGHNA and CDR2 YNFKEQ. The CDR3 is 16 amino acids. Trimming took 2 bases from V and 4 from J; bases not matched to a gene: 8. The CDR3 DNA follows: TGTGCCAGCAGCCAATTTGGGACAGGGTTTTCCTATGGCTACACCTTC. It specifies CASSQFGTGFSYGYTF.

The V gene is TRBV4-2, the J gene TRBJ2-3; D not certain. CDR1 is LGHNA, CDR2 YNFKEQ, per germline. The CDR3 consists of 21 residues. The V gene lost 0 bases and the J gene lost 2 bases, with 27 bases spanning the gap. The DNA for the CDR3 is TGTGCCAGCAGCCAAGATTCTCTCTACGGGTCAACTGCCCCCTACACAGATACGCAGTATTTT. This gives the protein CASSQDSLYGSTAPYTDTQYF.

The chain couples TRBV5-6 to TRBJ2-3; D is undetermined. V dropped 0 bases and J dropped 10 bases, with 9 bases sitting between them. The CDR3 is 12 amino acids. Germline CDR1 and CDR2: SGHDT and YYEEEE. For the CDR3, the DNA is TGTGCCAGCAGCTTGGGGGCGGCGCCGCAGTATTTT. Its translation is CASSLGAAPQYF. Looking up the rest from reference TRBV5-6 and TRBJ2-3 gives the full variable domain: DAGVTQSPTHLIKTRGQQVTLRCSPKSGHDTVSWYQQALGQGPQFIFQYYEEEERQRGNFPDRFSGHQFPNYSSELNVNALLLGDSALYLCASSLGAAPQYFGPGTRLTVL.

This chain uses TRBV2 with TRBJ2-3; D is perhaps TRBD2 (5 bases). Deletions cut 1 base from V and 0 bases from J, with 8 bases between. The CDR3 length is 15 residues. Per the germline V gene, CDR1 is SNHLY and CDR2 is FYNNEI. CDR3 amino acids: CASSEGAVSTDTQYF. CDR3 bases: TGTGCCAGCAGTGAAGGAGCGGTTAGCACAGATACGCAGTATTTT.

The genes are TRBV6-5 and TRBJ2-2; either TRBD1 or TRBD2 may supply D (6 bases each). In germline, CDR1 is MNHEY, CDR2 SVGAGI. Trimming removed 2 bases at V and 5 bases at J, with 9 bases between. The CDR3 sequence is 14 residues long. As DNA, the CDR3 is TGTGCCAGCAGTTACACGGGGGCGACCGGGGAGCTGTTTTTT. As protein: CASSYTGATGELFF.

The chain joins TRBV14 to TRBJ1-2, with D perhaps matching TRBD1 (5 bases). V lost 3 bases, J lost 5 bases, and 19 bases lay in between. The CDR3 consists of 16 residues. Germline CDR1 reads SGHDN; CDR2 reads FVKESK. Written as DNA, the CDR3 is TGTGCCAGCAGCCAGGGGCCGGGCTCGTTCATTTATGGCTACACCTTC. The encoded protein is CASSQGPGSFIYGYTF.

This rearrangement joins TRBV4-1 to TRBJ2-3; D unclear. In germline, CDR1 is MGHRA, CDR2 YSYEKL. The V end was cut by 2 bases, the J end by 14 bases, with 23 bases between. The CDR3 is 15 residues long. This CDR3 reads CASSQSPTTRQTVYF. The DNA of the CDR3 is TGCGCCAGCAGCCAAAGCCCTACTACGCGGCAGACGGTGTATTTT.

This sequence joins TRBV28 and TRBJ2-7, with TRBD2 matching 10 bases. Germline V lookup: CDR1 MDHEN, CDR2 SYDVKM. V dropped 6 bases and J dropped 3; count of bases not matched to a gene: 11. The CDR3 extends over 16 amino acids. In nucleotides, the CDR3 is TGTGCCAGCAGCCAGGAAGAGACTAGCGGGTTCTACGAGCAGTACGTC. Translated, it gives CASSQEETSGFYEQYV.